Below are 21 T cell receptor beta chains sequenced from a single sample in a study of cytomegalovirus exposure and HLA in healthy donors. Vbeta (60) and Jbeta (13) primers were used in the PCR. Produced via immunoSEQ multiplex PCR; TCRdb's table is partial and in-frame only. The sample lists approximately 100,000 clones, roughly three quarters occurring once. Sequencing input: PBMCs. These receptors were taken from a woman in her thirties or forties in good health and CMV-seropositive.

The chain employs TRBV30 and TRBJ1-3; D is undetermined. Germline-derived CDR1 and CDR2 are GTSNPN and SVGIG (reference sequence). Trimming pared 4 bases from V and 3 bases from J, leaving 10 bases between. There are 13 residues in the CDR3. The CDR3 sequence: CAWTRGYGNTIYF. CDR3 bases: TGTGCCTGGACGCGGGGTTATGGAAACACCATATATTTT.

This chain connects TRBV10-3 to TRBJ2-1; 7 bases agree with TRBD1. Germline V gene data show CDR1 as ENHRY and CDR2 as SYGVKD. V trimming: 9 bases; J trimming: 10 bases; junction bases outside the gene matches: 12. The CDR3 runs to 13 residues. In DNA form, the CDR3 reads TGTGCCATTGAAGGACAGGAAATCGGGGAGCAGTTCTTC. As protein: CAIEGQEIGEQFF.

V is TRBV5-1 and J is TRBJ1-2, with 8 nucleotides matching TRBD1. J gave up 4 bases and V 4 bases, and 12 bases lay outside the gene matches. Germline V lookup: CDR1 SGHRS, CDR2 YFSETQ. The CDR3 covers 16 residues. The CDR3 DNA sequence: TGCGCCAGCAGCCTGTTACAGACAGGGGAGGTCTATGGCTACACCTTC. Translating it yields CASSLLQTGEVYGYTF.

The rearrangement uses TRBV9 and TRBJ2-5; perhaps TRBD2 as D (5 bases). Germline V gives CDR1 SGDLS, CDR2 YYNGEE. V gave up 3 bases and J gave up 1 base, with 16 bases separating them. The CDR3 totals 16 residues. CDR3 nucleotides: TGTGCCAGCAGCGCCTCCTTAGCCGGGATCCAAGAGACCCAGTACTTC. This encodes CASSASLAGIQETQYF.

The chain carries TRBV19 and TRBJ2-5; D not certain. The germline V gene encodes CDR1 LNHDA and CDR2 SQIVND (reference sequence). The CDR3 has 14 residues. V lost 6 bases and J 3 bases, leaving 14 bases between the germline ends. As DNA, the CDR3 is TGTGCCAGTAGCTCGCCCCCGGAGAAAGAGACCCAGTACTTC. Translating gives CASSSPPEKETQYF.

This clone was recorded a few times. V gene TRBV13 combines with J gene TRBJ2-2, with 13 bases matching TRBD2. The V and J ends lost 5 bases and 5 bases, in that order; junction bases with no gene match: 5. There are 16 residues in the CDR3. The V gene's germline CDR1 is PRHDT and CDR2 FYEKMQ (reference sequence). In nucleotides, the CDR3 is TGTGCCAGCAGCCGTACTAGCGGGGGGGAAACCGGGGAGCTGTTTTTT. Protein: CASSRTSGGETGELFF.

The chain recombines TRBV5-6 with TRBJ2-5; D gene ambiguous. With 1 base removed from V and 5 bases from J, the gap between germline ends came to 3 bases. Germline-derived CDR1 and CDR2 are SGHDT and YYEEEE. The CDR3 has 11 amino acids. The CDR3 coding sequence is TGTGCCAGCAGCTTGAGCGAGACCCAGTACTTC. This translates into CASSLSETQYF.

The chain carries TRBV6-4 and TRBJ2-3; TRBD2 aligns across 11 bases. This CDR3 is built from 14 residues. Per germline, CDR1 MRHNA and CDR2 SNTAGT. V lost 3 bases and J lost 11; bases outside the gene matches: 7. The CDR3 nucleotides read TGTGCCAGCAGTGAGGCTAGCGGGGGGTATGTGCAGTATTTT. It is translated as CASSEASGGYVQYF.

The chain is built from TRBV7-6 and TRBJ1-1; the D gene is possibly TRBD1 (5 bases). Germline V gene data show CDR1 as SGHVS and CDR2 as FNYEAQ. V dropped 2 bases and J dropped 3 bases, with 10 bases sitting between them. The CDR3 extends over 14 amino acids. In nucleotides, the CDR3 is TGTGCCAGCAGCTTAACGTGGGACTACACTGAAGCTTTCTTT. It codes for CASSLTWDYTEAFF.

The rearrangement joins TRBV6-1 to TRBJ1-2; 8 bases match TRBD1. With 6 bases clipped from V and 4 bases from J, the junction kept 4 bases outside the gene matches. The CDR3 totals 13 residues. Germline CDR1 reads MNHNS; CDR2 reads SASEGT. The CDR3 spells CASRSTGGYGYTF. The CDR3 DNA reads as TGTGCCAGCAGGTCAACAGGGGGCTATGGCTACACCTTC.

J is TRBJ1-1 and V is TRBV6-6; tentatively, D is TRBD1 (5 bases). The germline V gene has CDR1 MNHNY and CDR2 SVGAGI (reference sequence). V was trimmed by 5 bases and J by 7 bases, leaving 14 bases between them. This CDR3 is 13 amino acids long. The CDR3, as DNA: TGTGCCAGCAGTGGTCGGGGGGGGTATGAAGCTTTCTTT. It yields the protein CASSGRGGYEAFF.

This chain connects TRBV6-4 to TRBJ1-2; D perhaps matches TRBD1 (5 bases). Trimming stripped 5 bases from V and 1 base from J, with 14 bases between. This CDR3 is 15 amino acids long. CDR1 and CDR2 from the germline V gene are MRHNA and SNTAGT. CDR3 DNA: TGTGCCAGCAGTCGGCAGGGCGGACATAACTATGGCTACACCTTC. It specifies CASSRQGGHNYGYTF.

The V and J genes are TRBV10-3 and TRBJ1-5, with a tentative D call TRBD1 (6 bases). The V end lost 11 bases, the J end lost 3 bases, and 17 bases lay between the germline ends. The CDR3 sequence is 14 residues long. Germline CDR1 is ENHRY and CDR2 is SYGVKD. CDR3 region: CAASNGQNNQPQHF. The CDR3 DNA is TGTGCCGCCAGTAACGGACAGAACAATCAGCCCCAGCATTTT.

The rearrangement uses TRBV11-2 and TRBJ1-3, with D possibly being TRBD1 (6 bases). Germline V gene data show CDR1 as SGHAT and CDR2 as FQNNGV. The CDR3 has 16 residues. With 1 base removed from V and 0 bases from J, the gap between germline ends came to 10 bases. CDR3 bases: TGTGCCAGCAGCTTAGGACAGGTGGGCTCTGGAAACACCATATATTTT. This sequence encodes CASSLGQVGSGNTIYF.

The chain recombines TRBV7-9 with TRBJ1-1; D gene ambiguous. V lost 11 bases, J lost 7 bases, and 14 bases lay in between. CDR1 and CDR2 (germline): SEHNR, FQNEAQ (reference sequence). The CDR3 has 11 residues. CDR3 region: CASTQAGEAFF. DNA of the CDR3: TGTGCCTCCACCCAAGCCGGTGAAGCTTTCTTT.

The chain is built from TRBV9 and TRBJ2-3; TRBD2 matches 9 bases. There are 14 residues in the CDR3. Germline assignment: CDR1 SGDLS and CDR2 YYNGEE. With 3 bases clipped from V and 3 bases from J, the junction kept 2 bases outside the gene matches. DNA for the CDR3: TGTGCCAGCAGCGCGAGCGGGGGGACAGATACGCAGTATTTT. It specifies CASSASGGTDTQYF.

The J gene is TRBJ1-3, the V gene TRBV7-2; D unclear. V gave up 4 bases and J gave up 2 bases, with 12 bases separating them. The germline gives CDR1 SGHTA, CDR2 FQGNSA. The CDR3 contains 15 residues. CDR3 loop: CASSSSGSTGNTIYF. The CDR3 nucleotides are TGTGCCAGCAGCTCGTCCGGGTCAACTGGAAACACCATATATTTT.

The J gene is TRBJ2-5, the V gene TRBV29-1; D perhaps matches TRBD1 (6 bases). Germline values: CDR1 SQVTM, CDR2 ANQGSEA. The CDR3 has 13 amino acids. Trimming cost V 6 bases and J 5 bases, with 16 bases left between them. CDR3 sequence (DNA): TGCAGCGTAGAACAGGGATTTGGGGAGACCCAGTACTTC. Translating it yields CSVEQGFGETQYF.

This clone was seen only a few times. The chain uses TRBV28 and TRBJ1-5; no clear D gene. The CDR3 is made up of 12 amino acids. Germline V gene lookup returns CDR1 MDHEN and CDR2 SYDVKM. V was pared by 6 bases and J by 6 bases, with 9 bases between. The CDR3 spells CASSTTGQPQHF. The CDR3 DNA is TGTGCCAGCAGCACGACTGGTCAGCCCCAGCATTTT.

The V call is TRBV7-2, the J call TRBJ2-3; the match to TRBD1 covers 7 bases. The CDR3 spans 16 residues. CDR1 SGHTA and CDR2 FQGNSA come from the germline V gene. The V gene end was trimmed by 5 bases and the J gene end by 1 base; junction bases not matched to a gene: 9. This CDR3 is CASSLTTGAGTDTQYF. The CDR3 bases are TGTGCCAGCAGCCTAACAACAGGGGCCGGCACAGATACGCAGTATTTT. The full variable domain, its missing parts supplied by reference TRBV7-2 and TRBJ2-3, is GAGVSQSPSNKVTEKGKDVELRCDPISGHTALYWYRQSLGQGLEFLIYFQGNSAPDKSGLPSDRFSAERTGGSVSTLTIQRTQQEDSAVYLCASSLTTGAGTDTQYFGPGTRLTVL.

This chain connects TRBV9 to TRBJ1-1; 7 positions agree with TRBD1. The CDR3 extends over 14 amino acids. V trimming: 2 bases; J trimming: 7 bases; junction bases outside the gene matches: 8. Germline values: CDR1 SGDLS, CDR2 YYNGEE. CDR3 in DNA: TGTGCCAGCAGCGTTGGTGGGACAGCTAATGAAGCTTTCTTT. This translates into CASSVGGTANEAFF.